The sequence of this TCR beta chain was determined in a study of shared T cell receptors in the human thymus. V lost 7 bases and J 1 base, leaving 18 bases between the germline ends. This CDR3 region has 15 residues. Germline V lookup: CDR1 GTSNPN, CDR2 SVGIG (reference sequence). Assay: immunoSEQ multiplex PCR; the TCRdb copy retains only in-frame clones and omits some. The data contain about 540,000 clones, 75% to 80% of them seen just once; the ten biggest clones take up about 0.012%. The data were also submitted as part of a second study, on human thymus T cells. Per that paper: Thymus was obtained from resections taken during corrective heart surgery. Thymic and blood repertoires seemed to favor certain V and J genes.

The gene calls are TRBV30 and TRBJ2-3; D is possibly TRBD2 (6 bases). Sequenced: thymocytes. This clonotype was obtained from a boy under two years old with a congenital heart defect. For the CDR3, the DNA is TGTGCCTTAACCGGGACTTTAGAGGGCACAGATACGCAGTATTTT. Translating gives CALTGTLEGTDTQYF.